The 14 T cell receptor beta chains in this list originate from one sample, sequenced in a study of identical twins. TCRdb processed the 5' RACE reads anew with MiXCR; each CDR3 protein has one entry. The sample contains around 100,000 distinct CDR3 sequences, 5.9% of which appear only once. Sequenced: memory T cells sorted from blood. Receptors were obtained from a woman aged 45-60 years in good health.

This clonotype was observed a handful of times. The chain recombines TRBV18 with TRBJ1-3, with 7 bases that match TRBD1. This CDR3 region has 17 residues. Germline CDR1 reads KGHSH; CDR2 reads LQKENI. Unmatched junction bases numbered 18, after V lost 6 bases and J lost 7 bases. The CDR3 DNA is TGTGCCAGCTCTCCCTTAAAGAACAGGGGCCATTGGAACACCATATATTTT. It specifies CASSPLKNRGHWNTIYF.

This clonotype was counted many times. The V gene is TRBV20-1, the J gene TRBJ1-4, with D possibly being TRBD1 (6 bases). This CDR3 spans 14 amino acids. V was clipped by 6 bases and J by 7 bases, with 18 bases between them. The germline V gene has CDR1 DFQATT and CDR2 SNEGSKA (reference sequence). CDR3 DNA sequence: TGCAGTGCGCTTCCCCCGGGACAAGGTGAAAAACTGTTTTTT. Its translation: CSALPPGQGEKLFF.

The CDR3 loop is CASSDLAGFTGELFF. The CDR3, as DNA: TGTGCCAGCAGTGATCTAGCGGGCTTCACCGGGGAGCTGTTTTTT. The chain couples TRBV6-1 to TRBJ2-2, with TRBD2 identical over 8 bases. The CDR3 covers 15 residues. Germline values: CDR1 MNHNS, CDR2 SASEGT. V lost 3 bases and J lost 4; bases outside the gene matches: 4.

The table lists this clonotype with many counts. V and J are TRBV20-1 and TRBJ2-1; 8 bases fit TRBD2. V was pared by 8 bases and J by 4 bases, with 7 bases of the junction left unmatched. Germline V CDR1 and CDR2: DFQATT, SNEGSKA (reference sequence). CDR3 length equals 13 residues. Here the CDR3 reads CSTQLADYNEQFF. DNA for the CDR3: TGCAGTACACAACTAGCGGATTACAATGAGCAGTTCTTC.

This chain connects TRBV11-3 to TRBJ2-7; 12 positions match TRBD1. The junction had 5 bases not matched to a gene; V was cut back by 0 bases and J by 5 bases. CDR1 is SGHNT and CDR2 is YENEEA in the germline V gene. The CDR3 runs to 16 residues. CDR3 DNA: TGTGCCAGCAGCTTAGAGGGACAGGGGGCAGGAAACGAGCAGTACTTC. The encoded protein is CASSLEGQGAGNEQYF.

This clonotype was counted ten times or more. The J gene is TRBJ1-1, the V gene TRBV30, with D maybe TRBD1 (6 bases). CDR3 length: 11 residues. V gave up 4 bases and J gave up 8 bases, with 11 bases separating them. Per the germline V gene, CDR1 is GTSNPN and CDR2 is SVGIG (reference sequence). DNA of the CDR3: TGTGCCTGGACAGGGGCAAGGGAAGCTTTCTTT. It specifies CAWTGAREAFF.

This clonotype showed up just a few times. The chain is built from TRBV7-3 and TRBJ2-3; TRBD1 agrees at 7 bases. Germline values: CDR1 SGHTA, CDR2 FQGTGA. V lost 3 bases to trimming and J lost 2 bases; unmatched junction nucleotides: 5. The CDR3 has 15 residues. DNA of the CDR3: TGTGCCAGCAGCTTGTGGGGACAGAACACAGATACGCAGTATTTT. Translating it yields CASSLWGQNTDTQYF.

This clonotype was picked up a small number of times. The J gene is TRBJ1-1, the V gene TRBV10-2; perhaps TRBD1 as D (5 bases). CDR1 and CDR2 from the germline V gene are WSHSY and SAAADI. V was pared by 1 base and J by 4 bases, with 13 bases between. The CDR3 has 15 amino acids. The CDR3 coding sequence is TGCGCCAGCAGTGAGTTGGGGGTAGGGAGCACTGAAGCTTTCTTT. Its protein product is CASSELGVGSTEAFF.

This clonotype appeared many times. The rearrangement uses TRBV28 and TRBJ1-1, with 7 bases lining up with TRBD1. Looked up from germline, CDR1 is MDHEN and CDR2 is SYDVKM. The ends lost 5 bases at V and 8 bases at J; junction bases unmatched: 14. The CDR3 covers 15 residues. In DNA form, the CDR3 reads TGTGCCAGCAGTCCACTCTGGGCAGGGGGGCTCGAAGCTTTCTTT. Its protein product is CASSPLWAGGLEAFF.

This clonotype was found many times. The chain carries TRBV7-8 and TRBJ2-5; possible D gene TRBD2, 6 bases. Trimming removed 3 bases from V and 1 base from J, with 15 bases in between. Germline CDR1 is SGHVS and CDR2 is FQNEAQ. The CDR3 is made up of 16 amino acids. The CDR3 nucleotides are TGTGCCAGCAGCTTGAGACCACGGGGACTCCAAGAGACCCAGTACTTC. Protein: CASSLRPRGLQETQYF.

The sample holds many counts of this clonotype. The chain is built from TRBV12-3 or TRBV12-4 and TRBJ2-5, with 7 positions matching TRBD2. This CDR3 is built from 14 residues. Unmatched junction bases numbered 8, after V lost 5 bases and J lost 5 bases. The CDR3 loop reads CASSTLGGRETQYF. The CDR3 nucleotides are TGTGCCAGCAGTACCCTGGGAGGGAGGGAGACCCAGTACTTC.

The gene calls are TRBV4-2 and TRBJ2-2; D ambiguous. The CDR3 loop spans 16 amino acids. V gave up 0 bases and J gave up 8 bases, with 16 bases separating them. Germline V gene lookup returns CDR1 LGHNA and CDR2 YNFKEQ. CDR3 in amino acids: CASSQDGVAKAGELFF. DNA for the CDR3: TGTGCCAGCAGCCAAGATGGGGTAGCCAAAGCTGGGGAGCTGTTTTTT.

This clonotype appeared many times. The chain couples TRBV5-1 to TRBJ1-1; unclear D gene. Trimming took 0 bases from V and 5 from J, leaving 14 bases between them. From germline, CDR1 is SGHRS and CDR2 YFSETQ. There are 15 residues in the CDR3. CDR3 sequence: CASSLGVSSDTEAFF. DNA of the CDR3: TGCGCCAGCAGCTTGGGTGTCAGTTCAGATACTGAAGCTTTCTTT.

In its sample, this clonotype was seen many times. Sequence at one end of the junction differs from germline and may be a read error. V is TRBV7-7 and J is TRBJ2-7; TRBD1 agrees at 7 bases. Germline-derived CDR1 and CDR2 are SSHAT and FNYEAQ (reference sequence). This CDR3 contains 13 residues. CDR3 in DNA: TGTGCTAGCAGCCGGGACAGCTACTACGAGCAGTACTTC. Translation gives CASSRDSYYEQYF.